This TCR beta chain was captured in a study of blood T cell repertoires in COVID-19. Here immunoSEQ multiplex PCR was the method, and the copy in TCRdb shows in-frame clones only, minus some. The sample contains 150,000 to 200,000 clones, about 81% of which appear only once. V lost 6 bases and J lost 2, with 11 bases in between. The CDR3 is made up of 13 amino acids. Germline V gives CDR1 LNHDA, CDR2 SQIVND (reference sequence). The sample holds one count of this clone. The specimen sequenced was peripheral blood. The chain has TRBV19 and TRBJ2-7, with a tentative D call TRBD1 (5 bases). The clonotype originates from a woman older than 75 with COVID-19, enrolled during active disease. The CDR3 DNA follows: TGTGCCAGTAGCCGGACACGAGCCTACGAGCAGTACTTC. Translated: CASSRTRAYEQYF.